This T cell receptor beta chain is from a study of CD8 T cells in ankylosing spondylitis. The CDR3 has 14 amino acids. The V segment lost 2 bases and the J segment 0 bases; nucleotides outside the gene matches: 1. CDR1 and CDR2 (germline): LNHDA, SQIVND (reference sequence). Worth noting for this clonotype: Its antigen is unknown.

Study-wide results and limits: Within ankylosing spondylitis blood, a TCR beta motif made up of eight or nine highly homologous variants appeared to be characteristic. The clones that were linked to disease were reported to be significantly enriched in matched synovial fluid samples from ankylosing spondylitis patients.

Researchers built TCR beta libraries using quantitative 5'-RACE with molecular barcodes. A single record per CDR3 protein comes from TCRdb applying MiXCR to the 5' RACE reads. Of about 200,000 distinct CDR3 sequences listed, approximately 7.3% were seen once; the top ten hold approximately 14%. This clonotype originated in a male donor with ankylosing spondylitis. The sequenced sample consisted of blood, either unsorted or a sorted T cell fraction (not recorded which). V usage is TRBV19 and J usage is TRBJ2-7; 7 bases line up with TRBD2. CDR3 protein: CASSISGNSYEQYF. The CDR3 nucleotides read TGTGCCAGTAGTATAAGCGGGAACTCCTACGAGCAGTACTTC.